This T cell receptor beta chain derives from a study of T cells in Graves' hyperthyroidism and ophthalmopathy. In the study overall: Peripheral blood was acquired at first diagnosis, ahead of any therapy whatsoever.

Findings and caveats of the study: Most thyroid clonotypes that were expanded above 0.001 also turned up in blood. A 13 V-J signature model discriminated ophthalmopathy versus stable hyperthyroidism.

As concerns this clonotype: Its antigen remains unknown. This sequence may be a read error, since a much larger clone differs from it by one base.

The germline V gene encodes CDR1 MNHNS and CDR2 SASEGT. The CDR3 runs to 12 residues. Amplification of TCR beta CDR3 regions used RNA as the template. Researchers ran a first-round RT-PCR on the TCR CDR3 using the HTBI primer set. TCRdb used MiXCR to reprocess the multiplex PCR reads, holding one entry per CDR3 protein. The sample lists about 590,000 distinct CDR3 sequences, roughly 14% occurring once. Material: blood. The TCR originated in a woman aged 25 to 39 with Graves' hyperthyroidism. The chain couples TRBV6-1 to TRBJ2-1, with a weak D call TRBD2 (5 bases). The DNA matches TRBJ2-7 better at its end, which makes the J call doubtful. Here the CDR3 DNA reads TGTGCCAGCCGGACTCTGTACAATGAGCAGTACTTC. Its translation is CASRTLYNEQYF.